The text below deals with one T cell receptor (beta chain). Germline V gives CDR1 SGDLS, CDR2 YYNGEE. Deletions cut 4 bases from V and 3 bases from J, with 13 bases between. This CDR3 is built from 14 residues. These data originate in a study of OX40 agonist ivuxolimab in advanced cancers. Study at large: Ivuxolimab was delivered to patients intravenously every 2 weeks at doses spanning 0.01 to 10 mg/kg. Patients assigned to dose escalation were diagnosed with hepatocellular carcinoma, melanoma, renal cell or head and neck cancer. Participants, 82.7% male, averaged roughly 59 years of age, ranging from roughly 20 to 79. Three individuals attained partial responses, comprising one hepatocellular carcinoma case and two cutaneous melanoma cases.

Clones were sequenced by immunoSEQ multiplex PCR, and TCRdb holds only the in-frame ones, with some missing. Altogether about 110,000 clones are present, less than 95% being singletons, with the ten largest covering approximately 0.52%. This TCR was recovered from an adult with an advanced solid tumor such as melanoma, head and neck, liver or kidney cancer. The source material was CD4+ or CD8+ T cells sorted from blood, sampled in a trial of the OX40 agonist ivuxolimab. This chain links TRBV9 with TRBJ1-2; D remains ambiguous. Written as DNA, the CDR3 is TGTGCCAGCAGCCCGCATGATAGGGACTATGGCTACACCTTC. Translation gives CASSPHDRDYGYTF.